The 18 T cell receptor beta chains given below trace back to one sample, sequenced in a study of shared clonotypes between healthy human individuals. Terminally differentiated effector memory CD45RA+ cells were excluded from the naive CD8 cells, which were CD45RO-negative and positively selected for CCR7. Using immunoSEQ multiplex PCR, the repertoire was profiled, and TCRdb retains in-frame clones only, with some absent. The table includes hundreds of thousands of clones, 85% to 95% detected once. Sequenced input: naive CD8+ T cells sorted from blood. The receptors come from a man in his thirties or forties in good health.

The DNA for the CDR3 is TGTGCCAGCAGCTTAAACAGCAATGAGCAGTTCTTC. It codes for CASSLNSNEQFF. V usage is TRBV7-6 and J usage is TRBJ2-1; D gene unclear. The V and J ends lost 2 bases and 6 bases respectively, with 5 bases between them. Germline CDR1 and CDR2: SGHVS and FNYEAQ. This CDR3 is 12 amino acids long.

This chain links TRBV4-3 with TRBJ2-3; TRBD2 aligns across 7 bases. V trimming: 0 bases; J trimming: 3 bases; junction bases outside the gene matches: 9. The CDR3 is 17 amino acids. Germline loops: CDR1 LGHNA, CDR2 YSLEER. CDR3 amino acids: CASSQDFTSEGTDTQYF. The CDR3 DNA reads as TGCGCCAGCAGCCAAGATTTCACTAGCGAAGGGACAGATACGCAGTATTTT.

V gene TRBV5-4 combines with J gene TRBJ2-7; D ambiguous. The CDR3 extends over 14 amino acids. CDR1 SGHNT and CDR2 YYREEE come from the germline V gene (reference sequence). V lost 0 bases, J lost 0 bases, and 7 bases lay in between. The CDR3 loop is CASSLVRLSYEQYF. As DNA, the CDR3 is TGTGCCAGCAGCTTGGTCAGGCTCTCCTACGAGCAGTACTTC.

This rearrangement joins TRBV28 to TRBJ2-7; 7 positions agree with TRBD1. In germline, CDR1 is MDHEN, CDR2 SYDVKM. V was clipped by 5 bases and J by 0 bases; unmatched bases: 7. This CDR3 comprises 15 residues. CDR3 protein: CASSQPRDSSYEQYF. The CDR3 region has the DNA TGTGCCAGCAGTCAGCCCCGGGACAGCTCCTACGAGCAGTACTTC.

This clone appeared once. CDR3 bases: TGTGCCAGCAGCTTGAGGCGCAGTATTCAGCCCCAGCATTTT. As protein: CASSLRRSIQPQHF. V is TRBV5-6 and J is TRBJ1-5; D is unresolved. From germline, CDR1 is SGHDT and CDR2 YYEEEE. Trimming stripped 1 base from V and 6 bases from J, with 11 bases between. The CDR3 runs to 14 residues.

The V and J genes are TRBV5-6 and TRBJ1-2; weak D call: TRBD1 (6 bases). Per germline, CDR1 SGHDT and CDR2 YYEEEE. Trimming took off 0 bases at V and 13 bases at J, with 19 bases between the two ends. This CDR3 has 14 residues. The CDR3 sequence: CASSLAGDTVATTF. CDR3 sequence (DNA): TGTGCCAGCAGCTTGGCAGGGGATACGGTGGCGACCACCTTC.

V gene TRBV6-6 combines with J gene TRBJ2-7; TRBD2 is a possible D gene (6 bases). V lost 7 bases, J lost 2 bases, and 18 bases lay in between. Germline CDR1 reads MNHNY; CDR2 reads SVGAGI (reference sequence). The CDR3 totals 15 residues. The CDR3 DNA follows: TGTGCCAGCACTAGAGCCCAGGGAGGTACCTACGAGCAGTACTTC. This translates into CASTRAQGGTYEQYF.

In the case of this clone: Just one base apart from a much larger clone, this may be a read error. J is TRBJ2-1 and V is TRBV28; D is unclear. Trimming left V 5 bases short and J 6 bases short, with 2 bases between. CDR1 and CDR2 (germline): MDHEN, SYDVKM. This CDR3 spans 10 amino acids. The CDR3 region is CASSGNEQFF. DNA of the CDR3: TGTGCCAGCAGTGGCAATGAGCAGTTCTTC.

The chain links TRBV18 to TRBJ1-2, with no clear D. CDR3 length equals 14 residues. V lost 3 bases to trimming and J lost 2 bases, with 10 bases between them. Germline V gene lookup returns CDR1 KGHSH and CDR2 LQKENI. The CDR3 DNA sequence: TGTGCCAGCTCACCCGAGGACTTCAACTATGGCTACACCTTC. Protein sequence: CASSPEDFNYGYTF. Using reference TRBV18 and TRBJ1-2 for the parts outside the CDR3, the full variable domain is NAGVMQNPRHLVRRRGQEARLRCSPMKGHSHVYWYRQLPEEGLKFMVYLQKENIIDESGMPKERFSAEFPKEGPSILRIQQVVRGDSAAYFCASSPEDFNYGYTFGSGTRLTVV.

The V call is TRBV28, the J call TRBJ1-1, with a weak D call TRBD1 (6 bases). The V gene's germline CDR1 is MDHEN and CDR2 SYDVKM. The CDR3 extends over 15 amino acids. Trimming removed 7 bases from V and 0 bases from J, with 15 bases in between. The CDR3 bases are TGTGCCAGCACATCAAGGGGGACGGTGAACACTGAAGCTTTCTTT. Translating it yields CASTSRGTVNTEAFF.

This clone was counted once. The chain carries TRBV6-5 and TRBJ2-1, with D possibly TRBD2 on 7 matching bases. Germline CDR1 MNHEY, CDR2 SVGAGI. V was cut by 6 bases and J by 8 bases, with 14 bases left in between. The length of the CDR3 is 13 residues. The CDR3 here is CASRGGAVDEQFF. As DNA, the CDR3 is TGTGCCAGCAGGGGGGGGGCAGTCGATGAGCAGTTCTTC.

The chain couples TRBV15 to TRBJ2-7, with 11 bases lining up with TRBD2. Germline trimming cut 1 base from V and 3 bases from J; bases unmatched to any gene: 11. CDR3 length: 18 amino acids. CDR1 LNHNV and CDR2 YYDKDF come from the germline V gene (reference sequence). The CDR3 sequence is CATSRVETSGASGYEQYF. For the CDR3, the DNA is TGTGCCACCAGCAGAGTGGAGACTAGCGGGGCCTCGGGCTACGAGCAGTACTTC.

This sequence joins TRBV11-2 and TRBJ2-2; the D gene is possibly TRBD1 (6 bases). The V end was cut by 4 bases, the J end by 4 bases, with 19 bases between. The CDR3 sequence is 17 residues long. CDR1 SGHAT and CDR2 FQNNGV come from the germline V gene. The CDR3 DNA is TGTGCCAGCAGCTCATACTCCGGGACACATCTCACCGGGGAGCTGTTTTTT. This translates into CASSSYSGTHLTGELFF.

The chain recombines TRBV11-2 with TRBJ1-1, with D possibly TRBD1 on 5 matching bases. The CDR3 totals 13 residues. Germline CDR1 SGHAT, CDR2 FQNNGV. The V and J ends lost 8 bases and 1 base respectively, with 11 bases between them. This CDR3 is CASLGGWNTEAFF. The DNA of the CDR3 is TGTGCCAGCCTGGGGGGGTGGAACACTGAAGCTTTCTTT.

V is TRBV7-9 and J is TRBJ2-7, with 9 bases aligning to TRBD1. This CDR3 contains 13 residues. CDR1 is SEHNR and CDR2 is FQNEAQ in the germline V gene (reference sequence). V was pared by 7 bases and J by 5 bases, with 6 bases of the junction left unmatched. The CDR3 is CASTGTGSNEQYF. CDR3 DNA: TGTGCCAGCACCGGGACAGGGTCTAACGAGCAGTACTTC.

CDR3 in DNA: TGTGCCAGCAGCGGGGGGACTCCACCCGAGCAGTACTTC. Translation: CASSGGTPPEQYF. The gene calls are TRBV7-2 and TRBJ2-7, with TRBD2 as a possible D gene (6 bases). CDR1 and CDR2 (germline): SGHTA, FQGNSA. The CDR3 loop spans 13 amino acids. Trimming took 5 bases from V and 6 from J, leaving 14 bases between them. The full variable domain, in which reference TRBV7-2 and TRBJ2-7 provide the parts outside the CDR3, is GAGVSQSPSNKVTEKGKDVELRCDPISGHTALYWYRQSLGQGLEFLIYFQGNSAPDKSGLPSDRFSAERTGGSVSTLTIQRTQQEDSAVYLCASSGGTPPEQYFGPGTRLTVT.

The rearrangement uses TRBV7-9 and TRBJ2-4; D uncertain. Trimming pared 3 bases from V and 6 bases from J, leaving 12 bases between. This CDR3 has 14 amino acids. CDR1 SEHNR and CDR2 FQNEAQ come from the germline V gene (reference sequence). CDR3 region: CASSFRDNVNIQYF. In DNA form, the CDR3 reads TGTGCCAGCAGCTTCCGCGACAACGTAAACATTCAGTACTTC.

With regard to this clone: Sequence at one end of the junction differs from germline and may be a read error. The V gene is TRBV27, the J gene TRBJ2-1; 14 bases align to TRBD2. CDR1 and CDR2 from the germline V gene are MNHEY and SMNVEV (reference sequence). The CDR3 spans 16 residues. This CDR3 is CASSLSGTSGSYEQFF. The CDR3 bases are TGTGCCAGCAGTCTATCCGGGACTAGCGGGAGTTATGAGCAGTTCTTC.